The rows below give T cell receptor beta chains drawn from one sample of a study of glioma-infiltrating T cells after dendritic cell vaccination. Method: immunoSEQ multiplex PCR; TCRdb's copy keeps in-frame clones and lacks some. The sample carries tens of thousands of clones, 65% to 90% recorded once. The sequences come from blood, collected before dendritic cell vaccination. These receptors originate from a human donor with glioblastoma. Both conserved end residues are part of each CDR3. D genes are given only for firm matches. Clone size is not always given. Where it is, it says once, few, many or a class for expanded clones.

length,J,V,size,D,CDR3,DNA
14,TRBJ2-7,TRBV7-2,-,TRBD1,CASSSRDSSYEQYF,TGTGCCAGCAGCTCCCGGGACAGCTCCTACGAGCAGTACTTC
15,TRBJ1-2,TRBV6-1,-,TRBD1,CASSEVTGDGGGYTF,TGTGCCAGCAGTGAAGTGACAGGGGATGGGGGTGGCTACACCTTC
15,TRBJ2-1,TRBV11-2,-,-,CASSLDWTAYNEQFF,TGTGCCAGCAGCTTAGATTGGACAGCTTACAATGAGCAGTTCTTC
13,TRBJ2-3,TRBV6-1,few,TRBD2,CASRSTSADTQYF,TGTGCCAGCAGGTCGACTAGCGCAGATACGCAGTATTTT
13,TRBJ1-6,TRBV19,once,-,CASSPRVDSPLHF,TGTGCCAGTAGTCCCAGGGTGGATTCACCCCTCCACTTT
15,TRBJ2-7,TRBV10-1,-,TRBD1,CASRRDREDSYEQYF,TGCGCCAGCAGGAGGGACAGGGAGGATTCCTACGAGCAGTACTTC
13,TRBJ1-1,TRBV5-8,few,TRBD1,CASSLRGQGEAFF,TGTGCCAGCAGCTTAAGGGGACAGGGCGAAGCTTTCTTT
14,TRBJ1-2,TRBV6-1,-,-,CASKTGLEGYGYTF,TGTGCCAGCAAAACAGGGTTGGAAGGCTATGGCTACACCTTC
15,TRBJ1-1,TRBV9,-,-,CASSVAGHLNTEAFF,TGTGCCAGCAGCGTAGCTGGACACCTCAACACTGAAGCTTTCTTT
13,TRBJ1-5,TRBV12-5,-,-,CASGITLQGPQHF,TGTGCTTCTGGAATAACGCTCCAGGGGCCCCAGCATTTT
16,TRBJ1-1,TRBV27,-,TRBD1,CASSLTYRGGYDEAFF,TGTGCCAGCAGTTTAACCTACAGGGGGGGTTATGATGAAGCTTTCTTT
14,TRBJ2-7,TRBV5-1,once,TRBD1,CASSIRQGADEQYF,TGCGCCAGCAGCATTCGACAGGGGGCGGACGAGCAGTACTTC
14,TRBJ2-1,TRBV7-2,-,TRBD1,CASSLVGTGEAGFF,TGTGCCAGCAGCTTAGTGGGGACAGGGGAGGCGGGGTTCTTC
15,TRBJ2-1,TRBV7-8,-,TRBD2,CASSLSGGASYEQFF,TGTGCCAGCAGCCTTAGCGGGGGGGCTAGTTATGAGCAGTTCTTC
15,TRBJ1-1,TRBV11-2,once,-,CASSLGLEVNTEAFF,TGTGCCAGCAGCTTAGGATTGGAGGTGAACACTGAAGCTTTCTTT
15,TRBJ1-3,TRBV4-2,few,TRBD1,CASSQEPTGGHTIYF,TGTGCCAGCAGCCAAGAGCCGACAGGGGGACACACCATATATTTT
14,TRBJ2-7,TRBV5-1,-,TRBD1,CASSAGQGAYEQYF,TGCGCCAGCAGCGCGGGACAGGGGGCGTACGAGCAGTACTTC
12,TRBJ1-1,TRBV6-1,-,-,CASSDWGLEAFF,TGTGCCAGCAGTGACTGGGGGCTTGAAGCTTTCTTT
16,TRBJ2-3,TRBV7-9,-,-,CASSLATGLGTDTQYF,TGTGCCAGCAGCTTAGCGACGGGATTGGGCACAGATACGCAGTATTTT
16,TRBJ2-2,TRBV5-1,once,TRBD2,CASSSSTSGGSGELFF,TGCGCCAGCAGCTCATCTACTAGCGGGGGGTCCGGGGAGCTGTTTTTT
15,TRBJ2-5,TRBV7-2,-,-,CASSLGTEPTGTQYF,TGTGCCAGCAGCTTAGGGACAGAACCGACAGGGACCCAGTACTTC
15,TRBJ2-5,TRBV5-1,once,-,CASSSSRGGGETQYF,TGCGCCAGCAGCTCAAGCAGGGGTGGGGGAGAGACCCAGTACTTC
14,TRBJ1-5,TRBV2,-,-,CASSFSGGNQPQHF,TGTGCCAGCAGCTTTTCGGGGGGAAATCAGCCCCAGCATTTT
13,TRBJ1-2,TRBV29-1,-,-,CSVDPGNPPGYTF,TGCAGCGTTGACCCCGGGAACCCTCCCGGCTACACCTTC
15,TRBJ1-6,TRBV6-1,-,-,CASSTQVSYNSPLHF,TGTGCCAGCAGTACCCAGGTCTCCTATAATTCACCCCTCCACTTT
16,TRBJ1-5,TRBV4-1,-,TRBD1,CASSPPDRGGNQPQHF,TGCGCCAGCAGCCCGCCCGACAGGGGAGGTAATCAGCCCCAGCATTTT
16,TRBJ2-7,TRBV7-9,-,TRBD1,CASSPLISDRDYEQYF,TGTGCCAGCAGCCCGTTAATCTCGGACAGGGACTACGAGCAGTACTTC
14,TRBJ1-1,TRBV7-2,once,TRBD1,CASSEQGAPTEAFF,TGTGCCAGCAGCGAACAGGGGGCCCCGACTGAAGCTTTCTTT
12,TRBJ1-2,TRBV2,-,-,CASSEIGGPYTF,TGTGCCAGCAGTGAAATCGGGGGACCATACACCTTC
16,TRBJ2-1,TRBV4-3,-,-,CASSQEGATPYNEQFF,TGCGCCAGCAGCCAAGAGGGGGCCACTCCCTACAATGAGCAGTTCTTC
13,TRBJ1-2,TRBV7-2,-,TRBD1,CASSLGQNYGYTF,TGTGCCAGCAGCTTGGGACAGAACTATGGCTACACCTTC
14,TRBJ2-3,TRBV2,-,-,CASRPTVSTDTQYF,TGTGCCAGCAGACCGACAGTAAGCACAGATACGCAGTATTTT
14,TRBJ1-6,TRBV5-1,once,-,CASSLGTENSPLHF,TGCGCCAGCAGCTTGGGGACAGAAAATTCACCCCTCCACTTT
16,TRBJ2-3,TRBV5-4,-,TRBD2,CASSPRLAGSTDTQYF,TGTGCCAGCAGCCCCCGACTAGCGGGGAGCACAGATACGCAGTATTTT
13,TRBJ1-1,TRBV7-7,-,-,CASSRSLGTEAFF,TGTGCTAGCAGCCGGAGCCTTGGGACTGAAGCTTTCTTT
13,TRBJ1-1,TRBV7-3,-,TRBD1,CASSLFEGGEAFF,TGTGCCAGCAGCTTATTCGAAGGGGGCGAGGCTTTCTTT
16,TRBJ1-1,TRBV5-6,-,-,CASSEQGRNEGTEAFF,TGTGCCAGCAGCGAACAGGGCCGTAACGAGGGCACTGAAGCTTTCTTT
15,TRBJ2-7,TRBV5-1,-,-,CASTRDLQDSYEQYF,TGCGCCAGCACCCGGGACTTGCAGGACTCCTACGAGCAGTACTTC
16,TRBJ1-2,TRBV2,-,-,CASSEESGGLSYGYTF,TGTGCCAGCAGTGAAGAAAGTGGAGGGCTAAGCTATGGCTACACCTTC
14,TRBJ1-5,TRBV6-1,-,TRBD1,CASRELQGAQPQHF,TGTGCCAGCAGAGAACTACAGGGGGCTCAGCCCCAGCATTTT
17,TRBJ1-6,TRBV7-9,few,TRBD1,CASSAGQDGAYNSPLHF,TGTGCCAGCAGCGCGGGACAGGATGGAGCCTATAATTCACCCCTCCACTTT
13,TRBJ2-3,TRBV7-2,-,-,CASSFEGADTQYF,TGTGCCAGCAGCTTCGAGGGGGCAGATACGCAGTATTTT
17,TRBJ1-3,TRBV7-8,-,TRBD1,CASSLESVRGSGNTIYF,TGTGCCAGCAGCTTAGAGTCGGTCAGGGGGTCTGGAAACACCATATATTTT
15,TRBJ1-1,TRBV2,-,-,CASTQGRTMNTEAFF,TGTGCCAGCACCCAGGGGAGAACCATGAACACTGAAGCTTTCTTT
14,TRBJ2-3,TRBV4-3,-,-,CASSPDWFWDTQYF,TGCGCCAGCAGCCCTGACTGGTTCTGGGATACGCAGTATTTT
15,TRBJ1-1,TRBV6-5,-,-,CASSYREGMNTEAFF,TGTGCCAGCAGTTACAGGGAGGGTATGAACACTGAAGCTTTCTTT
15,TRBJ2-1,TRBV4-2,-,-,CASSQVSSSYNEQFF,TGTGCCAGCAGCCAAGTCTCTAGCTCCTACAATGAGCAGTTCTTC
17,TRBJ2-1,TRBV7-2,-,TRBD2,CASSLRGGGISYNEQFF,TGTGCCAGCAGCCTCCGGGGCGGGGGGATTTCCTACAATGAGCAGTTCTTC
14,TRBJ2-1,TRBV5-1,once,TRBD2,CASNLAGENNEQFF,TGCGCCAGCAACCTAGCGGGGGAGAACAATGAGCAGTTCTTC
19,TRBJ2-3,TRBV9,-,TRBD2,CASSEGLAGGGGSTDTQYF,TGTGCCAGCAGCGAGGGACTAGCGGGGGGGGGAGGTAGCACAGATACGCAGTATTTT
17,TRBJ1-6,TRBV4-3,once,-,CASSQEGGSSYNSPLHF,TGCGCCAGCAGCCAAGAGGGGGGGAGCTCCTATAATTCACCCCTCCACTTT
16,TRBJ2-5,TRBV4-1,-,TRBD2,CASSQDGLAGVETQYF,TGCGCCAGCAGCCAAGATGGACTAGCGGGGGTGGAGACCCAGTACTTC